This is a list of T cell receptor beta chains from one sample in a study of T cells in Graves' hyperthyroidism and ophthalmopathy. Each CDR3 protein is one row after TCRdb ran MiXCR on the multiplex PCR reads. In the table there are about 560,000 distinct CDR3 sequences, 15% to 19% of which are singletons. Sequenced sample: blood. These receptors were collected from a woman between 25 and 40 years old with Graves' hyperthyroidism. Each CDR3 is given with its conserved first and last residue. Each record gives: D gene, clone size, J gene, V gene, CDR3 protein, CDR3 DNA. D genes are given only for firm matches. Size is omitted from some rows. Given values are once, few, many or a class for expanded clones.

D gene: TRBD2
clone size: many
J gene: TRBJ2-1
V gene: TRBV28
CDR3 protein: CASSTRTSGSPSSYNEQFF
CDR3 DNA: TGTGCCAGCAGTACCCGGACTAGCGGGAGTCCCAGCTCCTACAATGAGCAGTTCTTC

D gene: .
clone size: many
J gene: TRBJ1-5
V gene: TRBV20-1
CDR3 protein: CSARDRGSGQPQHF
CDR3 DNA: TGCAGTGCTAGAGATAGGGGGTCGGGTCAGCCCCAGCATTTT

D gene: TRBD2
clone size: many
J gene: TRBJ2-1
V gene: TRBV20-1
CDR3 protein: CSARSGRAGYNEQFF
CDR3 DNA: TGCAGTGCCCGGAGCGGGAGGGCCGGGTACAATGAGCAGTTCTTC

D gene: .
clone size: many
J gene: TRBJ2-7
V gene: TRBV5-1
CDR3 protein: CASSLWQGANEQYF
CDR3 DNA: TGCGCCAGCAGCTTGTGGCAGGGAGCCAACGAGCAGTACTTC

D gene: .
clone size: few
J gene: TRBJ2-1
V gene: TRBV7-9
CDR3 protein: CASSLAQGLVNQFF
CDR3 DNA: TGTGCCAGCAGCTTGGCTCAGGGATTGGTAAACCAGTTCTTC

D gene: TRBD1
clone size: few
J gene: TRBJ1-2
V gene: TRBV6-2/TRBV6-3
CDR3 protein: CASRPYALTQGAINYGYTF
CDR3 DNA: TGTGCCAGCCGGCCCTATGCCCTCACGCAGGGGGCAATTAACTATGGCTACACCTTC

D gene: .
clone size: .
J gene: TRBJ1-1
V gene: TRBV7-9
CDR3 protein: CASSLDAAWNTEAFF
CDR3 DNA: TGTGCCAGCAGCTTAGATGCAGCTTGGAACACTGAAGCTTTCTTT

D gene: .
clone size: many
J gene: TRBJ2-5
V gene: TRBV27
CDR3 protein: CASSSIGETQYF
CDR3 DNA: TGTGCCAGCAGTTCCATTGGGGAGACCCAGTACTTC

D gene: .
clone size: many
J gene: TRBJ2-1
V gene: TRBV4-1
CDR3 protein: CASNPLLEDRDNEQFF
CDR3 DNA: TGCGCCAGCAATCCCCTGTTGGAAGACAGAGACAATGAGCAGTTCTTC

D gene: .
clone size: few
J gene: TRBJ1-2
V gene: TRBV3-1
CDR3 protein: CASSPILGENYGYTF
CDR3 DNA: TGTGCCAGCAGCCCTATACTAGGGGAGAACTATGGCTACACCTTC

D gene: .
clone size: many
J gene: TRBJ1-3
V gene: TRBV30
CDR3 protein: CAWTGSGNTIYF
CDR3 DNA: TGTGCCTGGACCGGGTCTGGAAACACCATATATTTT

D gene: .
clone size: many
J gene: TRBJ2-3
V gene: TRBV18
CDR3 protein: CASSPFTGSTDTQYF
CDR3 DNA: TGTGCCAGCTCACCATTTACAGGGAGCACAGATACGCAGTATTTT